The 14 T cell receptor beta chains in this list originate from one sample, sequenced in a study of blood T cells in healthy people across ages. PCR was performed a second time for roughly 7 to 11 cycles using a sample-barcoded 5' primer and a J-beta primer mix. A single record per CDR3 protein comes from TCRdb applying MiXCR to the 5' RACE reads. The sample consists of about 830,000 distinct CDR3 sequences, around two thirds of them appearing once. The sequenced material came from blood. The receptors come from a man aged 30 to 45 in good health.

The V gene is TRBV5-1, the J gene TRBJ2-5, with 10 bases lining up with TRBD1. Trimming at V came to 4 bases and at J to 2 bases, leaving 8 bases not matched to a gene. The CDR3 is 16 residues long. Germline loops: CDR1 SGHRS, CDR2 YFSETQ. The chain's CDR3 is CASSAGTGVPQETQYF. CDR3 sequence (DNA): TGCGCCAGCAGCGCCGGGACAGGGGTCCCTCAAGAGACCCAGTACTTC.

CDR3 sequence (DNA): TGCAGTGCTACCCTTGGCGGGGGGGCATCCTACGAGCAGTACTTC. Its protein is CSATLGGGASYEQYF. This chain connects TRBV20-1 to TRBJ2-7; 9 bases line up with TRBD2. Per germline, CDR1 DFQATT and CDR2 SNEGSKA (reference sequence). The length of the CDR3 is 15 residues. V shed 4 bases and J 1 base; nucleotides not matched to a gene: 8.

This clonotype was detected only a few times. The gene calls are TRBV4-2 and TRBJ2-5; 8 positions match TRBD2. The V segment lost 8 bases and the J segment 5 bases; nucleotides outside the gene matches: 16. This CDR3 spans 16 amino acids. Germline CDR1 LGHNA, CDR2 YNFKEQ. The DNA of the CDR3 is TGTGCCAGCGGTGGACTAGCCGGCGGCAATCGGGAGACCCAGTACTTC. Its translation: CASGGLAGGNRETQYF.

The gene calls are TRBV6-6 and TRBJ2-5, with D perhaps assigned TRBD1 or TRBD2 (5 bases each). CDR3 size: 14 residues. CDR1 and CDR2 from the germline V gene are MNHNY and SVGAGI (reference sequence). The V end was cut by 5 bases, the J end by 4 bases, with 14 bases between. The CDR3 protein is CASSPGPSGETQYF. For the CDR3, the DNA is TGTGCCAGCAGTCCGGGACCCTCAGGAGAGACCCAGTACTTC.

This clonotype occurred once. The J gene is TRBJ2-3, the V gene TRBV7-3; 11 nucleotides match TRBD1. V lost 0 bases to trimming and J lost 7 bases; unmatched junction nucleotides: 6. The CDR3 length is 16 residues. Germline V lookup: CDR1 SGHTA, CDR2 FQGTGA. CDR3 nucleotides: TGTGCCAGCAGCTTAACTAGGGACAGGGGGGGAAATACGCAGTATTTT. Encoded protein: CASSLTRDRGGNTQYF.

CDR3 nucleotides: TGCGCCAGCAGCTTGAGGCGGGCCTCAGGTCGAGAGACCCAGTACTTC. This sequence encodes CASSLRRASGRETQYF. V gene TRBV5-1 combines with J gene TRBJ2-5, with D possibly TRBD2 on 5 matching bases. The CDR3 loop spans 16 amino acids. V lost 1 base, J lost 4 bases, and 17 bases lay in between. Germline V gene data show CDR1 as SGHRS and CDR2 as YFSETQ.

The chain is built from TRBV20-1 and TRBJ2-1; D unclear. This CDR3 comprises 14 residues. Germline CDR1 reads DFQATT; CDR2 reads SNEGSKA (reference sequence). The ends were cut back, 2 bases at V and 1 base at J, with 9 bases in the middle. The DNA for the CDR3 is TGCAGTGCTAGAACTACCTATTCCTACAATGAGCAGTTCTTC. This codes for CSARTTYSYNEQFF.

The chain couples TRBV7-2 to TRBJ1-3; a weak D match, TRBD1 (5 bases). This CDR3 has 15 residues. V was trimmed by 1 base and J by 4 bases, leaving 11 bases between them. Germline CDR1 and CDR2: SGHTA and FQGNSA. The CDR3 sequence: CASSLGRVSGNTIYF. Here the CDR3 DNA reads TGTGCCAGCAGCTTAGGCAGGGTATCAGGAAACACCATATATTTT.

In its sample, this clonotype was seen a few times. The CDR3 DNA follows: TGTGCCAGCAGTGAATCCCTGGGACGGCTCGAGACCCAGTACTTC. This sequence encodes CASSESLGRLETQYF. The chain combines TRBV25-1 with TRBJ2-5; the D gene could be TRBD1 or TRBD2 (5 bases each). The CDR3 contains 15 residues. The V gene's germline CDR1 is MGHDK and CDR2 SYGVNS. V was shortened by 1 base and J by 5 bases, with 14 bases between the two germline ends.

The chain recombines TRBV4-2 with TRBJ1-2; D is unclear. In germline, CDR1 is LGHNA, CDR2 YNFKEQ. V was shortened by 0 bases and J by 3 bases, with 8 bases between the two germline ends. The CDR3 extends over 14 amino acids. CDR3 region: CASSQETVDYGYTF. Written as DNA, the CDR3 is TGTGCCAGCAGCCAAGAGACGGTCGACTATGGCTACACCTTC.

The rearrangement uses TRBV7-2 and TRBJ2-4; TRBD1 agrees at 7 bases. Germline V gene sequence: CDR1 SGHTA, CDR2 FQGNSA. Germline trimming cut 1 base from V and 8 bases from J; bases unmatched to any gene: 11. This CDR3 is 16 amino acids long. CDR3 sequence reads: CASSLDVETGSDIQYF. The CDR3 nucleotides are TGTGCCAGCAGCTTAGATGTCGAGACAGGGAGTGACATTCAGTACTTC.

This chain links TRBV20-1 with TRBJ2-7; 8 bases are a match to TRBD1. Germline loops: CDR1 DFQATT, CDR2 SNEGSKA (reference sequence). The CDR3 is 13 amino acids. The DNA of the CDR3 is TGCCTCCTACAGGGGGGAACCTGGGACGAGCAGTACTTC. Translating it yields CLLQGGTWDEQYF.

The rearrangement uses TRBV5-1 and TRBJ2-5; D uncertain. Trimming removed 4 bases at V and 1 base at J, with 5 bases between. Looked up from germline, CDR1 is SGHRS and CDR2 is YFSETQ. The CDR3 has 12 amino acids. The CDR3 reads CASSHIQETQYF. Here the CDR3 DNA reads TGCGCCAGCAGCCACATCCAAGAGACCCAGTACTTC. The full variable domain, with the rest looked up from reference TRBV5-1 and TRBJ2-5, is KAGVTQTPRYLIKTRGQQVTLSCSPISGHRSVSWYQQTPGQGLQFLFEYFSETQRNKGNFPGRFSGRQFSNSRSEMNVSTLELGDSALYLCASSHIQETQYFGPGTRLLVL.

V is TRBV29-1 and J is TRBJ2-3; 8 bases are a match to TRBD1. The germline V gene encodes CDR1 SQVTM and CDR2 ANQGSEA. The CDR3 runs to 17 residues. After removal of 3 bases from V and 2 bases from J, the junction contained 13 bases not matched to a gene. CDR3 residues: CSVEGLDRARVTDTQYF. The CDR3 DNA sequence: TGCAGCGTTGAGGGGCTGGACAGGGCGCGGGTCACAGATACGCAGTATTTT.